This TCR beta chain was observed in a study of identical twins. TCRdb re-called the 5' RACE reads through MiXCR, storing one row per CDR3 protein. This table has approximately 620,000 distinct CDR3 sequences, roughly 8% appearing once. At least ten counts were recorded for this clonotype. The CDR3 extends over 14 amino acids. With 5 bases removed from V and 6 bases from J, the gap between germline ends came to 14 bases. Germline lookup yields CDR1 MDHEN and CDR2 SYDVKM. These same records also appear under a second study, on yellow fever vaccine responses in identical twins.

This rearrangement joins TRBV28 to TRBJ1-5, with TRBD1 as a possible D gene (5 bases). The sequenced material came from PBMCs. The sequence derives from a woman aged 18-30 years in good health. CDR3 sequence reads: CASSTRGVSQPQHF. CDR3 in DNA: TGTGCCAGCAGTACAAGAGGGGTGAGTCAGCCCCAGCATTTT.